This T cell receptor beta chain was captured by sequencing in a study of cytomegalovirus exposure and HLA in healthy donors. The V gene lost 2 bases and the J gene lost 4 bases, with 13 bases spanning the gap. Germline V gene sequence: CDR1 MRHNA, CDR2 SNTAGT. This CDR3 has 15 residues. The PCR contained 60 Vbeta and 13 Jbeta primers. Original handling: Later reanalysis found approximately 76 million unique TCR beta chains, approximately 11 million of them shared. Libraries were prepared by immunoSEQ multiplex PCR; TCRdb keeps only in-frame clonotypes and omits some of them. V, J and clone size were drawn from that table, and D and trimming were deduced from the DNA. Of 210,000 or so clones in the sample, roughly 84% were seen once. Regarding the study as a whole: A later look showed TCR association rates differing by HLA locus, highest for DRB1 and lowest for HLA-C. Confirmation in vitro established that a few CMV-associated chains were specific for CMV antigens.

A remark on this clone: No antigen is known for it.

Donors were nominally healthy when sampled, though unrecorded immune exposures were likely. Sequenced input: PBMCs. This sequence originates from a boy aged 2 to 10 in good health and CMV-seronegative. The chain couples TRBV6-4 to TRBJ2-3, with D possibly being TRBD2 (6 bases). CDR3 DNA sequence: TGTGCCAGCAGTGACCGCGGGGTTGGCGCAGATACGCAGTATTTT. This translates into CASSDRGVGADTQYF.